Included here is one T cell receptor (beta chain) sequence, with context. Profiling relied on immunoSEQ multiplex PCR, and the TCRdb table lists in-frame clones only, not all of them. This table has approximately 260,000 clones, around 86% appearing once. The record originates from a study of blood T cell repertoires in COVID-19. The CDR3 loop spans 16 amino acids. Per the germline V gene, CDR1 is SGHRS and CDR2 is YFSETQ. Germline trimming cut 2 bases from V and 0 bases from J; bases unmatched to any gene: 6. The source is a man aged 50-60 years with acute or convalescent COVID-19. Material: peripheral blood. The V call is TRBV5-1, the J call TRBJ2-5, with 8 nucleotides matching TRBD1. CDR3 residues: CASSFDRGRNQETQYF. The DNA for the CDR3 is TGCGCCAGCAGCTTTGACAGGGGACGCAACCAAGAGACCCAGTACTTC.